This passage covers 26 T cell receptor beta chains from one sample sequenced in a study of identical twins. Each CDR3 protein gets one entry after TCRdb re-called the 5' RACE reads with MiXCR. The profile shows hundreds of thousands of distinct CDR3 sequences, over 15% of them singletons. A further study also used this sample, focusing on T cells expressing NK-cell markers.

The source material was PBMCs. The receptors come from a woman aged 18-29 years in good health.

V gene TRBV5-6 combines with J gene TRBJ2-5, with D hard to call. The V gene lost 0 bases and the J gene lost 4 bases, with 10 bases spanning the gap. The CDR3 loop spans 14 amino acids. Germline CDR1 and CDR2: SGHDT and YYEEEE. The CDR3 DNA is TGTGCCAGCAGCTTGGAGTTGGAACGAGAGACCCAGTACTTC. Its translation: CASSLELERETQYF.

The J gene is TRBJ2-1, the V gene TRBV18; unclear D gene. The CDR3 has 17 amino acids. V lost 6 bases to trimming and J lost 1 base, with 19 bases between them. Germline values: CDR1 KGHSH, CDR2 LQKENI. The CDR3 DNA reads TGTGCCAGCTCCCGGCAGGTGGGAAGTGGATCCTACAATGAGCAGTTCTTC. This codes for CASSRQVGSGSYNEQFF.

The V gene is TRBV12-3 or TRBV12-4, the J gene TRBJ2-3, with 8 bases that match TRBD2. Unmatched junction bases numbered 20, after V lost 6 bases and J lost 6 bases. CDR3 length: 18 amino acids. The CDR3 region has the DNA TGTGCCAGCAGAAAGACACGCCAAATTAGCGGGGATCCGGATACGCAGTATTTT. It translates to CASRKTRQISGDPDTQYF.

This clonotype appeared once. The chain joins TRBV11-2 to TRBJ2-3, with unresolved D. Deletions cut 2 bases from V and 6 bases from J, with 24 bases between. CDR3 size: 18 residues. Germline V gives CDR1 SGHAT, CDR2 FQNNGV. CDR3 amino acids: CASSLYPSEESAGDTQYF. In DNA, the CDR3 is TGTGCCAGCAGCTTATACCCATCTGAAGAGTCTGCCGGGGATACGCAGTATTTT.

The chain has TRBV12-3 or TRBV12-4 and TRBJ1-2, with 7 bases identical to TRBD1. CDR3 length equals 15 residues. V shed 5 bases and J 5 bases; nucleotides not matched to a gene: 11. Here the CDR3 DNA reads TGTGCCAGCAGTCTCCGGACAGGCACCCTATATGGCTACACCTTC. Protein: CASSLRTGTLYGYTF.

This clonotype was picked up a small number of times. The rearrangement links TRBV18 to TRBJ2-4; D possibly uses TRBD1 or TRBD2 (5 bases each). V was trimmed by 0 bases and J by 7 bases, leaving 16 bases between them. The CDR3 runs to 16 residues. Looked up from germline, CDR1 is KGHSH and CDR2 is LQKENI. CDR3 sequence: CASSPPMGVKSNIQYF. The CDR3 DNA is TGTGCCAGCTCACCACCCATGGGGGTAAAGTCGAACATTCAGTACTTC. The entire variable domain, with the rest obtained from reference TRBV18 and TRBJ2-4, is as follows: NAGVMQNPRHLVRRRGQEARLRCSPMKGHSHVYWYRQLPEEGLKFMVYLQKENIIDESGMPKERFSAEFPKEGPSILRIQQVVRGDSAAYFCASSPPMGVKSNIQYFGAGTRLSVL.

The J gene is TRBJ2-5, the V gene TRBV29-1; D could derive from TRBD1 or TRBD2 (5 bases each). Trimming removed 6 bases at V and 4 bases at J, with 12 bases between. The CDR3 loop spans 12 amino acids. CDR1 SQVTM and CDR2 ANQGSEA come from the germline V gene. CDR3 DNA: TGCAGCGTGGGACGGTACGGAGAGACCCAGTACTTC. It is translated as CSVGRYGETQYF.

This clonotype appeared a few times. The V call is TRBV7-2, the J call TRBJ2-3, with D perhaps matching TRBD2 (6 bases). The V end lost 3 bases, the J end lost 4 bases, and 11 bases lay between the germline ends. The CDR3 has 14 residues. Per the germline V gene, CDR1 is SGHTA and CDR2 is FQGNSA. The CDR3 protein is CASSFLSGADTQYF. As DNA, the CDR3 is TGTGCCAGCAGCTTCCTTAGCGGAGCAGATACGCAGTATTTT.

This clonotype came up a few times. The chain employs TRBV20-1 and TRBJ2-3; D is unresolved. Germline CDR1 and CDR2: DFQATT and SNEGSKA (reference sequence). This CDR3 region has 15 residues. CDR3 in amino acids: CRAVPHGSSTDTQYF. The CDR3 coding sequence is TGCAGGGCTGTGCCTCACGGATCTAGCACAGATACGCAGTATTTT.

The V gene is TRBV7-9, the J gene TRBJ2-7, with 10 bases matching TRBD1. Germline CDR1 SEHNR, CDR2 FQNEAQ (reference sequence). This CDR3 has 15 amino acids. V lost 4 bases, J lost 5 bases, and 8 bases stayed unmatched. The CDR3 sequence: CASSSPGTGVNEQYF. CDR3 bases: TGTGCCAGCAGCTCCCCCGGGACAGGGGTAAACGAGCAGTACTTC.

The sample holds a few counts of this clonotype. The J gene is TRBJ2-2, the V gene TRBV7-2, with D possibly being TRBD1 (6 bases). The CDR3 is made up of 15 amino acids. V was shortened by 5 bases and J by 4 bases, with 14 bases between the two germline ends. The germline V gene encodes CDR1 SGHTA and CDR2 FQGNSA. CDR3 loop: CASSNPQGSTGELFF. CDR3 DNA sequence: TGTGCCAGCAGCAACCCACAGGGTTCCACCGGGGAGCTGTTTTTT.

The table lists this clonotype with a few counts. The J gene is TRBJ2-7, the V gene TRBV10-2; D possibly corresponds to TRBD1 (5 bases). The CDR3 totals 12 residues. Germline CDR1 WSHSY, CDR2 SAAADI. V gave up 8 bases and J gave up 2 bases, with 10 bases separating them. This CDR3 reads CASRQGPYEQYF. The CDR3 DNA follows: TGCGCCAGCCGGCAGGGCCCCTACGAGCAGTACTTC.

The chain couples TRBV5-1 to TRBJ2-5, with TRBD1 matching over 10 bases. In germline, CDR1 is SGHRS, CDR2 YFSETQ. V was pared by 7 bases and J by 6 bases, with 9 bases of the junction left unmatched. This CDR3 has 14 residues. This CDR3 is CASSRADRGKTQYF. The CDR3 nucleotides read TGCGCCAGCTCCCGGGCGGACAGGGGGAAGACCCAGTACTTC.

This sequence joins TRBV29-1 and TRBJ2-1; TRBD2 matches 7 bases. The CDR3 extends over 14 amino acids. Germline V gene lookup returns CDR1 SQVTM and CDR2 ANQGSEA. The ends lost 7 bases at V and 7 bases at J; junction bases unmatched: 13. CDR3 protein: CSAYGGLHMNEQFF. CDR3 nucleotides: TGCAGCGCCTACGGGGGACTACACATGAATGAGCAGTTCTTC.

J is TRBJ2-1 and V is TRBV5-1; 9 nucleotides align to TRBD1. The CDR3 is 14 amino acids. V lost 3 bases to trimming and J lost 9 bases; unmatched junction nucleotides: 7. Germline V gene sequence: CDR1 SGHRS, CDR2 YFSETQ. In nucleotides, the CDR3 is TGCGCCAGCAGCTCCGGGACAGGGATTACTGAGCAGTTCTTC. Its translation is CASSSGTGITEQFF.

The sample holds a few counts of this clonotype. DNA of the CDR3: TGCAGCGTTGACGTAGGGCCCACAGATACGCAGTATTTT. Its translation is CSVDVGPTDTQYF. The chain is built from TRBV29-1 and TRBJ2-3; the D is unclear. CDR1 is SQVTM and CDR2 is ANQGSEA in the germline V gene. The CDR3 consists of 13 residues. V lost 3 bases and J lost 2, with 9 bases in between.

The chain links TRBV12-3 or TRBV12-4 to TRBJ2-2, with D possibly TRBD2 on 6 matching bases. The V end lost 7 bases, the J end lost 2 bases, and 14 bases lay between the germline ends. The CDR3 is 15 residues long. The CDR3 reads CASMGTRGNTGELFF. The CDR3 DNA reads TGTGCCAGCATGGGTACGCGGGGCAACACCGGGGAGCTGTTTTTT.

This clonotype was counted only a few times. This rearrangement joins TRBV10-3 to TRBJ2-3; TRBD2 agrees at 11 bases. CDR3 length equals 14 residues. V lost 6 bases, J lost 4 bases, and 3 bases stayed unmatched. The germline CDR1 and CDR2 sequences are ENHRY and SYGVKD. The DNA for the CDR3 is TGTGCCATCAGGGCTAGCGGGGGGCCAGATACGCAGTATTTT. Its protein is CAIRASGGPDTQYF.

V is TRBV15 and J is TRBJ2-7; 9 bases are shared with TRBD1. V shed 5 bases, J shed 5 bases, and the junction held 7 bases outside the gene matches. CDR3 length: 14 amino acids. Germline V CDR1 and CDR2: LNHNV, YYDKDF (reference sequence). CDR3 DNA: TGTGCCACCAGCCGGCGACAGGGGGGGCACGAGCAGTACTTC. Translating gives CATSRRQGGHEQYF.

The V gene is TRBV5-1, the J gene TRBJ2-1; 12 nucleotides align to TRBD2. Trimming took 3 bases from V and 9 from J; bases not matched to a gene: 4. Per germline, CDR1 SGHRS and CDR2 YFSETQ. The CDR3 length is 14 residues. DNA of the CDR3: TGCGCCAGCAGCTCCCGACTAGCGGGGGCTGAGCAGTTCTTC. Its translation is CASSSRLAGAEQFF.

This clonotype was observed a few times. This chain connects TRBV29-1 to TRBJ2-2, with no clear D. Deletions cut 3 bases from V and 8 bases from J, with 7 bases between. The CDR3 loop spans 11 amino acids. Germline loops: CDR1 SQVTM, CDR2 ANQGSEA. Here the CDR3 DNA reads TGCAGCGTTGAGAGAGAAGGGGAGCTGTTTTTT. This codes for CSVEREGELFF.

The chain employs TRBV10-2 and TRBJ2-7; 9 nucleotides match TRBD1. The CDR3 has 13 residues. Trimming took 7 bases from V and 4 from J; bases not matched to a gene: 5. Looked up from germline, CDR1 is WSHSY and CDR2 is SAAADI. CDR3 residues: CASKGQGRYEQYF. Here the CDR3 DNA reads TGCGCCAGCAAAGGACAGGGGAGATACGAGCAGTACTTC.

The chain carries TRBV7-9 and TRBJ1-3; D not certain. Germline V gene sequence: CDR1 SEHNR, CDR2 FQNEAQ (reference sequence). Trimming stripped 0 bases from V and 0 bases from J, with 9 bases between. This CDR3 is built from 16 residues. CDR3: CASSLARRSSGNTIYF. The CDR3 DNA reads TGTGCCAGCAGCTTAGCGCGACGGAGCTCTGGAAACACCATATATTTT.

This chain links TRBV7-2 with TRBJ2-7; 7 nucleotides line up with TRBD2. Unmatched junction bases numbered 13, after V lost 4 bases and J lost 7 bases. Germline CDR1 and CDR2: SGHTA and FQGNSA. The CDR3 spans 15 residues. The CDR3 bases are TGTGCCAGCAGCTCCCGACTAGCCGGGGATGGAGAGCAGTACTTC. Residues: CASSSRLAGDGEQYF. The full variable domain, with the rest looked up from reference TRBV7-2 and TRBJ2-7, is GAGVSQSPSNKVTEKGKDVELRCDPISGHTALYWYRQSLGQGLEFLIYFQGNSAPDKSGLPSDRFSAERTGGSVSTLTIQRTQQEDSAVYLCASSSRLAGDGEQYFGPGTRLTVT.

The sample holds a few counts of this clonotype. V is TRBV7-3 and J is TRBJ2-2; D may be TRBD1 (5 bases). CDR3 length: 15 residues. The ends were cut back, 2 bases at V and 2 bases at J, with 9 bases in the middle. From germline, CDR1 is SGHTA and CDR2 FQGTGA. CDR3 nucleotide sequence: TGTGCCAGCAGCTTACAGGGATTAAACACCGGGGAGCTGTTTTTT. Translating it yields CASSLQGLNTGELFF.

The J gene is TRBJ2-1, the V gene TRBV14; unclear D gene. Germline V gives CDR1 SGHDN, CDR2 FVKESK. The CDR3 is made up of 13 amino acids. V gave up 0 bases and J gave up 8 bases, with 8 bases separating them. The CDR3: CASSQDRGYEQFF. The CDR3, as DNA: TGTGCCAGCAGCCAAGATCGTGGATATGAGCAGTTCTTC.